This T cell receptor (beta chain) was obtained from a study of blood T cells in healthy people across ages. Then a second PCR, running about 7 to 11 cycles, was carried out with a sample-barcoded 5' primer and a J-beta primer mix. MiXCR, applied by TCRdb to the 5' RACE reads, yields one record per CDR3 protein. The sample records roughly 800,000 distinct CDR3 sequences, more than 45% being singletons. The J segment lost 8 bases and the V segment lost 0 bases, leaving 12 bases of the junction unmatched. The CDR3 length is 17 residues. Germline CDR1 and CDR2: MNHEY and SVGAGI. Extracted total RNA amounted to at least 6 micrograms for each sample.

Sequencing was carried out using blood. The clonotype originates from a man aged 30 to 39 in good health. The rearrangement uses TRBV6-5 and TRBJ2-1; TRBD1 aligns across 8 bases. The CDR3: CASSYSQGRGPMDEQFF. The CDR3 coding sequence is TGTGCCAGCAGTTACTCCCAGGGCAGGGGGCCTATGGATGAGCAGTTCTTC.